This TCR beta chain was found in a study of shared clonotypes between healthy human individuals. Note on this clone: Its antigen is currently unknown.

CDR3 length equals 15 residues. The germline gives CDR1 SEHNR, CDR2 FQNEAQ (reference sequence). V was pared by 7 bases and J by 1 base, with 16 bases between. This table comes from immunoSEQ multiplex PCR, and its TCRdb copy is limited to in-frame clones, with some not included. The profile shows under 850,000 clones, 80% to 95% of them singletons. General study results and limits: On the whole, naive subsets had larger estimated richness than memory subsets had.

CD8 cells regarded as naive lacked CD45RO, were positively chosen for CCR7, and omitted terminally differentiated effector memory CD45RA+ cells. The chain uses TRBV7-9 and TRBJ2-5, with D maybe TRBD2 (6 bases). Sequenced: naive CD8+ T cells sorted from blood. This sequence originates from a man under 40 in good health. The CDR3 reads CASNEIAEVQETQYF. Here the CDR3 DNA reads TGTGCCAGCAACGAAATAGCGGAGGTCCAAGAGACCCAGTACTTC.